This T cell receptor beta chain was captured by sequencing in a study of graft-versus-host responses after intestinal transplantation. Whole-study context: Every recipient had anti-thymocyte globulin induction and around three years of tacrolimus plus steroids. Overall study findings and caveats: Recipient marrow harbored GvH clones, some of which surfaced first in ileum or blood.

Plating of roughly 200,000 CFSE-labeled responder cells was done together with roughly 200,000 irradiated, violet-dye-labeled stimulator cells. CD3+CD4+ and CD3+CD8+ responders that were proliferating and CFSE-low were sorted post-reaction. This CDR3 is built from 15 residues. Germline CDR1 SGHDT, CDR2 YYEEEE. V was pared by 4 bases and J by 3 bases, with 16 bases between. Measured with immunoSEQ multiplex PCR; TCRdb has only the in-frame clones, and not every one. The table shows about 2,200 clones, with 30% to 40% occurring only once. This clone has only a few counts. The sequence was collected from a human patient who was an organ donor for intestinal transplantation. The chain is built from TRBV5-6 and TRBJ1-2; D perhaps matches TRBD1 (6 bases). The starting material was alloreactive CD8+ T cells from a mixed lymphocyte reaction culture, obtained before transplantation. Noted subset: CFSE-low proliferating T cells sorted from approximately 6-day pre-transplant mixed lymphocyte reaction (GvH or HvG direction). The CDR3 coding sequence is TGTGCCAGCAGCATCGTCGGGGGGCCGTACTATGGCTACACCTTC. Translating it yields CASSIVGGPYYGYTF.